The present T cell receptor (beta chain) was sequenced within a study of blood T cells in healthy people across ages. Study-wide results and limits: Underestimates were what the diversity estimates from one million T cells were considered to be.

PCR was performed a second time for about 7 to 11 cycles using a sample-barcoded 5' primer and a J-beta primer mix. MiXCR, run by TCRdb on the 5' RACE reads, gives a single entry per CDR3 protein. The repertoire holds over a million distinct CDR3 sequences, with 40% to 45% as singletons. Turning to this clonotype: Antigen specificity is unknown.

Sequenced sample: blood. The TCR comes from a woman in her sixties or seventies in good health.

In nucleotides, the CDR3 is TGTGCCAGCAGACTTAGCGGGGCATCCACAGATACGCAGTATTTT. Translating it yields CASRLSGASTDTQYF. The chain has TRBV6-5 and TRBJ2-3, with 8 nucleotides matching TRBD2. Germline assignment: CDR1 MNHEY and CDR2 SVGAGI. The CDR3 contains 15 residues. J lost 2 bases, V lost 6 bases, and 7 bases had no gene match.